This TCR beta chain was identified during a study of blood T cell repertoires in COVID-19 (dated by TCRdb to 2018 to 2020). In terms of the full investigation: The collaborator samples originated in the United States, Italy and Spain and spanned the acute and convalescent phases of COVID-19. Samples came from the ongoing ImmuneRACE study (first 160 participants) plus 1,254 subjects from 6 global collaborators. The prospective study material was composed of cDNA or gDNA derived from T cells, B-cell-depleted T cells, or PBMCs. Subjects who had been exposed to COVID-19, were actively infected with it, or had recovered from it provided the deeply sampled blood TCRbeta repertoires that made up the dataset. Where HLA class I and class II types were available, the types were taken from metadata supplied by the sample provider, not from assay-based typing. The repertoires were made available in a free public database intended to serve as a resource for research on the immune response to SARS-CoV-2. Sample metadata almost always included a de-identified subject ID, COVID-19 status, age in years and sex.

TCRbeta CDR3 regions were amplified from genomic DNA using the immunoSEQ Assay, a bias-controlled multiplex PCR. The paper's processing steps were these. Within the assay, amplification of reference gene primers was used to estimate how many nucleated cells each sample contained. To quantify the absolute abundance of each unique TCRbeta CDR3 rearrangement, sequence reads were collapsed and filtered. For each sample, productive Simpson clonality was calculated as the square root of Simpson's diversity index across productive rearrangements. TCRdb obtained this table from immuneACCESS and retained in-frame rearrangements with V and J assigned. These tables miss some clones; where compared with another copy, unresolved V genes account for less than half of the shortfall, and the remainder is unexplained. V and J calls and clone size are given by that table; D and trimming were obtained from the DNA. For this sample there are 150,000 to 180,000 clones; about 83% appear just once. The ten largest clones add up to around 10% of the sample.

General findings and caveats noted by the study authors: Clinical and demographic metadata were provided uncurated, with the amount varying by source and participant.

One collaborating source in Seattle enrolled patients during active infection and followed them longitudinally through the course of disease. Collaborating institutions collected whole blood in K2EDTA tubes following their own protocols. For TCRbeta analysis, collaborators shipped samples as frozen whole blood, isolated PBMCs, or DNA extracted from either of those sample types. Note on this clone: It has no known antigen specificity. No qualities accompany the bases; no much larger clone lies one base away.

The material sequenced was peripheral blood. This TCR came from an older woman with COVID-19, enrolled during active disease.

The CDR3 region has the sequence CASSYLIRTSGQLYEQYF. The sequenced DNA: TGTGCCAGCAGCTATCTTATACGGACTAGCGGGCAATTGTACGAGCAGTACTTC. Recombination connected TRBV3-1 (or the pseudogene TRBV3-2) to TRBJ2-7; TRBD2 agrees with 11 junctional bases. The germline V gene (reference sequence) supplies CDR1 LGHDT and CDR2 YNNKEL. Trimmed from V: 5 bases; trimmed from J: 4 bases; junction bases lacking a gene match: 16. The CDR3, from cysteine to phenylalanine, totals 18 residues. Only CDR3 DNA remains: 54 bases, in frame from the first base.